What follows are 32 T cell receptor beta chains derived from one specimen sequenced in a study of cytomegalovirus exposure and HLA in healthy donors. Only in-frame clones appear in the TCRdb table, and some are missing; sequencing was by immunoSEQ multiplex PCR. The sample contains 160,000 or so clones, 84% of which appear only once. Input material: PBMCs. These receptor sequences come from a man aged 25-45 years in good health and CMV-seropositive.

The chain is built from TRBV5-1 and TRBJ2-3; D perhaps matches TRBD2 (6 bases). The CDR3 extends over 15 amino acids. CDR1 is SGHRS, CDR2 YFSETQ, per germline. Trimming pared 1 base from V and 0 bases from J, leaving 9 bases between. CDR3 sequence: CASSLYGGSTDTQYF. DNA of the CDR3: TGCGCCAGCAGCTTGTACGGGGGTAGCACAGATACGCAGTATTTT.

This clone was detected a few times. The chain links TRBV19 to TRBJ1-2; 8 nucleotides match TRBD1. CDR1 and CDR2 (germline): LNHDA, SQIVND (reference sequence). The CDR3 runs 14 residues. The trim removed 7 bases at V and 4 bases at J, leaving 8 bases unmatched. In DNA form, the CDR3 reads TGTGCCAGTACCTTGACAGGGGCCGGCTATGGCTACACCTTC. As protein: CASTLTGAGYGYTF. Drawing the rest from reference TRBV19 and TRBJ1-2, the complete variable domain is DGGITQSPKYLFRKEGQNVTLSCEQNLNHDAMYWYRQDPGQGLRLIYYSQIVNDFQKGDIAEGYSVSREKKESFPLTVTSAQKNPTAFYLCASTLTGAGYGYTFGSGTRLTVV.

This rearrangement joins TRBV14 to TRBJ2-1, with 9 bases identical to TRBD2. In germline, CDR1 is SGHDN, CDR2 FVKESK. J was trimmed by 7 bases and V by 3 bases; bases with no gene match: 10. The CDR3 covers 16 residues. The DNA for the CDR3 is TGTGCCAGCAGCCAGTTCGCGGGAGGGCCGGGGAATGAGCAGTTCTTC. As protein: CASSQFAGGPGNEQFF.

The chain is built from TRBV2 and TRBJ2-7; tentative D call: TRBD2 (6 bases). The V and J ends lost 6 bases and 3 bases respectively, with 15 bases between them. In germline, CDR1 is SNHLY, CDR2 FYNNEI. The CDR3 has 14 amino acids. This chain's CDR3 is CASRWTIILYEQYF. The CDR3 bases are TGTGCCAGCAGATGGACTATCATACTCTACGAGCAGTACTTC.

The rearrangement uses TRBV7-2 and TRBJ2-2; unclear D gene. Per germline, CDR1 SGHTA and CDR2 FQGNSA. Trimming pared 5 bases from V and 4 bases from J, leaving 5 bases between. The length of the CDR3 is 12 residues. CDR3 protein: CASSLSTGELFF. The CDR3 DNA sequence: TGTGCCAGCAGCCTATCCACCGGGGAGCTGTTTTTT.

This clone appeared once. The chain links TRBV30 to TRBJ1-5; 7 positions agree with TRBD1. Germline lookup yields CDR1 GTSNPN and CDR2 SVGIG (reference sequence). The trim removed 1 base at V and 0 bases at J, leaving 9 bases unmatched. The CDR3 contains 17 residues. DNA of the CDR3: TGTGCCTGGAGTGGGCAGGGGGTTCCCTATAGCAATCAGCCCCAGCATTTT. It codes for CAWSGQGVPYSNQPQHF.

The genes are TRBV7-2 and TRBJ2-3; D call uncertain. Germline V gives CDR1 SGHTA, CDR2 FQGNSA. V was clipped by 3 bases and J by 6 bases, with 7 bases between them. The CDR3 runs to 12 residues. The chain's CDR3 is CASSFFRDTQYF. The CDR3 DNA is TGTGCCAGCAGCTTCTTCCGGGATACGCAGTATTTT.

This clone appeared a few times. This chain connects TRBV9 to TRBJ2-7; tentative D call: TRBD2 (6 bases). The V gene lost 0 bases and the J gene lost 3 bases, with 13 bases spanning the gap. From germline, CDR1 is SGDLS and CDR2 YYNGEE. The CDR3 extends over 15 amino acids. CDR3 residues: CASSVASAGSYEQYF. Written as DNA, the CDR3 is TGTGCCAGCAGCGTAGCTAGTGCGGGGAGCTACGAGCAGTACTTC.

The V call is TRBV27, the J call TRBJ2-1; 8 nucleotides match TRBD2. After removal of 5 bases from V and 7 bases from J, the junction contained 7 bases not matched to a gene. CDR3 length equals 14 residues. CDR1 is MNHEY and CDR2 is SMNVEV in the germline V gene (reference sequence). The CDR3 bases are TGTGCCAGCAGTCCGGGAGGGCCATGGAATGAGCAGTTCTTC. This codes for CASSPGGPWNEQFF.

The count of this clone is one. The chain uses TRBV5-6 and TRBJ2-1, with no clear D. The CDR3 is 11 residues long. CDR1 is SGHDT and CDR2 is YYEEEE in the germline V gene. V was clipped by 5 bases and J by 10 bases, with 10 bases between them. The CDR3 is CASSYYGEQFF. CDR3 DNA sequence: TGTGCCAGCAGTTACTATGGGGAGCAGTTCTTC.

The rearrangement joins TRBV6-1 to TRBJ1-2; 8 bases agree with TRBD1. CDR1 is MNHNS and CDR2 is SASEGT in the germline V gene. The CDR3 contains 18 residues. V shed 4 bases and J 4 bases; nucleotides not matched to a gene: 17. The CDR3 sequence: CASSARQGLRGLGYGYTF. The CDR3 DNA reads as TGTGCCAGCAGTGCCAGACAGGGGTTACGGGGGTTGGGCTATGGCTACACCTTC.

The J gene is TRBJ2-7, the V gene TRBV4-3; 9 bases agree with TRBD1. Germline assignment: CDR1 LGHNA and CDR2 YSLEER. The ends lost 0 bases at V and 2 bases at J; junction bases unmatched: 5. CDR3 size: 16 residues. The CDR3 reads CASSQEGTGPPYEQYF. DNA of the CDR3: TGCGCCAGCAGCCAAGAGGGGACAGGGCCCCCCTACGAGCAGTACTTC.

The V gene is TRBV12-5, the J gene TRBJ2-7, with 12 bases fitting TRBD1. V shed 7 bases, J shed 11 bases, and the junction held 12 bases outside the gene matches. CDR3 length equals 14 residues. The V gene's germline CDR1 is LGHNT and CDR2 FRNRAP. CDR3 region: CASASGDRGRIKYF. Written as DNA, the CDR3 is TGTGCTAGTGCCTCGGGGGACAGGGGGCGTATTAAGTACTTC.

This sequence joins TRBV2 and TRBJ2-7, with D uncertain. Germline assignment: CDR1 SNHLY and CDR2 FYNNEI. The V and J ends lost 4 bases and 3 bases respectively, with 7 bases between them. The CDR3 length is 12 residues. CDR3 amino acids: CASSGQVYEQYF. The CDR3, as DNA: TGTGCCAGCAGTGGCCAGGTCTACGAGCAGTACTTC.

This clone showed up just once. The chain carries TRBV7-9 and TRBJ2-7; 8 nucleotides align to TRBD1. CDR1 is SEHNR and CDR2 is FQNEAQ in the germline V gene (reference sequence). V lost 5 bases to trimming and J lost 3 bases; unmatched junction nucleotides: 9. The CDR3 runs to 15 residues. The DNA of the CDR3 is TGTGCCAGCAGCCACGGACAGGGAATAAACTACGAGCAGTACTTC. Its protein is CASSHGQGINYEQYF.

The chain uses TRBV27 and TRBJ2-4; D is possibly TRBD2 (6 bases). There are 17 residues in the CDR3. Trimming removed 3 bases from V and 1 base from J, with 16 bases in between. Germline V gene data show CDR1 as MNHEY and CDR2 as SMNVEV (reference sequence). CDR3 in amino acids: CASSFRWGEMAKNIQYF. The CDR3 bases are TGTGCCAGCAGTTTTCGTTGGGGGGAGATGGCCAAAAACATTCAGTACTTC.

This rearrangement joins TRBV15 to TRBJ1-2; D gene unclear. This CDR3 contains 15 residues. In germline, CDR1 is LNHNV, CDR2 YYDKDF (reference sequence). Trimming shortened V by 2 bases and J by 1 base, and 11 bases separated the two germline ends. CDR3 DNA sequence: TGTGCCACCAGCAGAAGGGTTAGCGATAACTATGGCTACACCTTC. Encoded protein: CATSRRVSDNYGYTF.

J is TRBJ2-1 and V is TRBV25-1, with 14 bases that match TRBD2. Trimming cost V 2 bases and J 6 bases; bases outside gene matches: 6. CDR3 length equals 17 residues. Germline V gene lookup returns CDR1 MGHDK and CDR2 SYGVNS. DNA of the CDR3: TGTGCCAGCAGTGAACCCTCGGGACTAGCGGGAGTCAATGAGCAGTTCTTC. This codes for CASSEPSGLAGVNEQFF.

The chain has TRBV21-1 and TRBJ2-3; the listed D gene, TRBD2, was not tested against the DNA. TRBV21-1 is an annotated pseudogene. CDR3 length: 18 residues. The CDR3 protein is CASSKDLAGSPSTDTQYF. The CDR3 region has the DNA TGTGCCAGCAGCAAAGACCTAGCGGGAAGCCCCTCCACAGATACGCAGTATTTT.

CDR3 DNA: TGTGCCAGCAGTTCCAATCCACTGACAGGGGACTACTCTGGAAACACCATATATTTT. This translates into CASSSNPLTGDYSGNTIYF. The chain couples TRBV27 to TRBJ1-3; 8 nucleotides line up with TRBD1. The CDR3 loop spans 19 amino acids. Germline V CDR1 and CDR2: MNHEY, SMNVEV (reference sequence). Germline trimming cut 4 bases from V and 0 bases from J; bases unmatched to any gene: 14.

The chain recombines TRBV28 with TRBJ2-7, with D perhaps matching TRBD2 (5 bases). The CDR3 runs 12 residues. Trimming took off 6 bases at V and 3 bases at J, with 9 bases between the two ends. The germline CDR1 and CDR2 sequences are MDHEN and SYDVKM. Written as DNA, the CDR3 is TGTGCCAGCAGCCAGGAGGACTACGAGCAGTACTTC. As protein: CASSQEDYEQYF.

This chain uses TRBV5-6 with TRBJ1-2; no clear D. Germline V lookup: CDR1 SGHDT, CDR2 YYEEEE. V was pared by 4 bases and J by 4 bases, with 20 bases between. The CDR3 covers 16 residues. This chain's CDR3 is CASSLPERARVYGYTF. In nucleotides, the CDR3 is TGTGCCAGCAGCCTGCCCGAGCGGGCGAGAGTCTATGGCTACACCTTC.

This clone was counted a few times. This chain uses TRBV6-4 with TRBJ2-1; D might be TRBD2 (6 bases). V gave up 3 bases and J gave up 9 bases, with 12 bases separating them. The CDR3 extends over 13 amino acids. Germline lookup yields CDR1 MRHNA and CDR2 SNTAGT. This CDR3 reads CASSERETVEQFF. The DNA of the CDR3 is TGTGCCAGCAGTGAACGGGAGACTGTTGAGCAGTTCTTC.

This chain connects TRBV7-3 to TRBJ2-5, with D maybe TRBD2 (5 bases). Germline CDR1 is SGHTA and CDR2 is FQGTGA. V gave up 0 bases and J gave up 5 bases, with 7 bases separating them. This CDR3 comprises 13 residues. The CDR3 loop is CASSLTSAETQYF. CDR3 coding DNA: TGTGCCAGCAGCTTAACTAGCGCGGAGACCCAGTACTTC.

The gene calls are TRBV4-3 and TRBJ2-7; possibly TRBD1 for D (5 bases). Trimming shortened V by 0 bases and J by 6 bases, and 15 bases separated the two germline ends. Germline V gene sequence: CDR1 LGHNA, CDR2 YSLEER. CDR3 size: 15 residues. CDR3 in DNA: TGCGCCAGCAGCCAAGATCGAGGCAGGGTGGGCGAGCAGTACTTC. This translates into CASSQDRGRVGEQYF.

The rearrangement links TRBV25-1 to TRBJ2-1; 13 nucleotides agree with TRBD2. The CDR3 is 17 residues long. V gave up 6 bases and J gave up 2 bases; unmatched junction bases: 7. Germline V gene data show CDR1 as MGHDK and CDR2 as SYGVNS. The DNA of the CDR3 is TGTGCCAGCAGAGGGGGGACTAGCGGGATCACCTACAATGAGCAGTTCTTC. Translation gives CASRGGTSGITYNEQFF.

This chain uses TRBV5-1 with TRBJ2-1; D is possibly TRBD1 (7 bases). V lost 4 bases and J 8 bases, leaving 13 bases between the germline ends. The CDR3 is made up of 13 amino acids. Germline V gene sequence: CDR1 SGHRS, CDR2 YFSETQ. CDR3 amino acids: CASSAGQIDEQFF. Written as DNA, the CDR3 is TGCGCCAGCAGCGCGGGACAGATCGATGAGCAGTTCTTC. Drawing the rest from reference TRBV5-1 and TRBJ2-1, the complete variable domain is KAGVTQTPRYLIKTRGQQVTLSCSPISGHRSVSWYQQTPGQGLQFLFEYFSETQRNKGNFPGRFSGRQFSNSRSEMNVSTLELGDSALYLCASSAGQIDEQFFGPGTRLTVL.

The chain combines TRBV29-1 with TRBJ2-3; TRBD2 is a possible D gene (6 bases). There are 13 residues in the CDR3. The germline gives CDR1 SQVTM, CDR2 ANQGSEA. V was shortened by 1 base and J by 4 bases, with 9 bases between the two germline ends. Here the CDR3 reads CSVEGGGPDTQYF. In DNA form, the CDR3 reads TGCAGCGTTGAAGGGGGAGGTCCAGATACGCAGTATTTT.

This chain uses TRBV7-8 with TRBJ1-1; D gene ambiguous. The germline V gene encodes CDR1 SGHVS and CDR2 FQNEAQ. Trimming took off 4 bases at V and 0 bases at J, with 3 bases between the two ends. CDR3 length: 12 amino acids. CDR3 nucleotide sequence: TGTGCCAGCAGCTCGGTGAACACTGAAGCTTTCTTT. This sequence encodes CASSSVNTEAFF. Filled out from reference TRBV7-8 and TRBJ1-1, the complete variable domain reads GAGVSQSPRYKVAKRGQDVALRCDPISGHVSLFWYQQALGQGPEFLTYFQNEAQLDKSGLPSDRFFAERPEGSVSTLKIQRTQQEDSAVYLCASSSVNTEAFFGQGTRLTVV.

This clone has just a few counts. The CDR3 here is CASSIETANSPLHF. Written as DNA, the CDR3 is TGTGCCAGCAGCATCGAGACAGCCAATTCACCCCTCCACTTT. This chain joins TRBV7-9 and TRBJ1-6; tentative D call: TRBD1 (5 bases). The V and J ends lost 5 bases and 7 bases respectively, with 12 bases between them. CDR3 size: 14 residues. From germline, CDR1 is SEHNR and CDR2 FQNEAQ (reference sequence).

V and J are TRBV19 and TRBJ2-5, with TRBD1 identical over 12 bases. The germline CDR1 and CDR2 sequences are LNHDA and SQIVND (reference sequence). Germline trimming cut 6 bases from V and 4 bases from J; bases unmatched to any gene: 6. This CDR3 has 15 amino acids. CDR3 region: CASSQGQGAGETQYF. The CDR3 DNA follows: TGTGCCAGTAGCCAGGGACAGGGGGCAGGAGAGACCCAGTACTTC. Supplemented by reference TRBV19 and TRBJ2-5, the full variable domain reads DGGITQSPKYLFRKEGQNVTLSCEQNLNHDAMYWYRQDPGQGLRLIYYSQIVNDFQKGDIAEGYSVSREKKESFPLTVTSAQKNPTAFYLCASSQGQGAGETQYFGPGTRLLVL.

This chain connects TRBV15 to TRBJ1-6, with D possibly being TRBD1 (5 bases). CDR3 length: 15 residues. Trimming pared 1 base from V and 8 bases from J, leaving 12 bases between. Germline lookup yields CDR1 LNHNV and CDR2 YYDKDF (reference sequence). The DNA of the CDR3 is TGTGCCACCAGCAGAGTCGGGCAGGGATATTCACCCCTCCACTTT. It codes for CATSRVGQGYSPLHF. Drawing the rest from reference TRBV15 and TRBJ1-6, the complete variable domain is DAMVIQNPRYQVTQFGKPVTLSCSQTLNHNVMYWYQQKSSQAPKLLFHYYDKDFNNEADTPDNFQSRRPNTSFCFLDIRSPGLGDTAMYLCATSRVGQGYSPLHFGNGTRLTVT.